This T cell receptor (beta chain) was recovered during a study of OX40 agonist ivuxolimab in advanced cancers. V lost 6 bases to trimming and J lost 2 bases; unmatched junction nucleotides: 12. CDR1 is SNHLY and CDR2 is FYNNEI in the germline V gene. The CDR3 is 16 residues long. TCRdb keeps only in-frame clones here, not all; method: immunoSEQ multiplex PCR. The data contain tens of thousands of clones, around 84% of them seen just once; the ten biggest clones take up approximately 1.2%. The chain carries TRBV2 and TRBJ1-2; 7 positions agree with TRBD1. The material was CD4+ or CD8+ T cells sorted from blood, obtained in a trial of the OX40 agonist ivuxolimab. The receptor was isolated from an adult with an advanced solid tumor such as melanoma, head and neck, liver or kidney cancer. The CDR3: CASSPWEGQKNYGYTF. The CDR3 bases are TGTGCCAGCAGCCCCTGGGAGGGACAGAAAAACTATGGCTACACCTTC.